Described below is a single T cell receptor beta chain sequence and its context. CDR1 and CDR2 from the germline V gene are LNHDA and SQIVND (reference sequence). V shed 10 bases and J shed 1 base, with 8 bases lying between them. This CDR3 is built from 11 residues. The data are from a study of blood T cell repertoires in COVID-19. The method was immunoSEQ multiplex PCR; TCRdb's version includes in-frame clones alone and lacks a portion of them. The table shows 42,000 or so clones, with about 88% occurring only once. Sequenced material: peripheral blood. The clonotype comes from a human donor in a cohort sampled during active COVID-19. This chain connects TRBV19 to TRBJ2-7; D is unresolved. CDR3 sequence (DNA): TGTGCCACGGCAGGTTCCTACGAGCAGTACTTC. Protein product: CATAGSYEQYF.